This T cell receptor (beta chain) comes out of a study of T cell repertoires in cytomegalovirus infection. Study at large: The authors relied on CMV epitopes, both recently identified HLA-C-restricted and well-studied HLA-B-restricted. A matching HLA type, together with CMV infection, was signaled by public TCR beta signatures.

TCRdb passed the reads through MiXCR, listing each CDR3 protein once. This table has approximately 280,000 distinct CDR3 sequences, 22% appearing once. This CDR3 contains 15 residues. CDR1 is MNHEY, CDR2 SVGEGT, per germline. The germline V and J ends were trimmed by 6 bases and 0 bases, with 14 bases remaining between them. This clonotype was recorded a few times. Antigen specificity is unknown. The rearrangement uses TRBV6-2 or TRBV6-3 and TRBJ1-2; tentatively, D is TRBD1 (5 bases). The receptor was derived from a human donor in good health (CMV status not recorded). Some clones in this sample may be carry-over from other donors' samples. Sequencing used cultured PBMCs, obtained from culture after CMV antigen stimulation. For the CDR3, the DNA is TGTGCCAGCAGCCAAAGGGGATCAACTAACTATGGCTACACCTTC. It translates to CASSQRGSTNYGYTF.